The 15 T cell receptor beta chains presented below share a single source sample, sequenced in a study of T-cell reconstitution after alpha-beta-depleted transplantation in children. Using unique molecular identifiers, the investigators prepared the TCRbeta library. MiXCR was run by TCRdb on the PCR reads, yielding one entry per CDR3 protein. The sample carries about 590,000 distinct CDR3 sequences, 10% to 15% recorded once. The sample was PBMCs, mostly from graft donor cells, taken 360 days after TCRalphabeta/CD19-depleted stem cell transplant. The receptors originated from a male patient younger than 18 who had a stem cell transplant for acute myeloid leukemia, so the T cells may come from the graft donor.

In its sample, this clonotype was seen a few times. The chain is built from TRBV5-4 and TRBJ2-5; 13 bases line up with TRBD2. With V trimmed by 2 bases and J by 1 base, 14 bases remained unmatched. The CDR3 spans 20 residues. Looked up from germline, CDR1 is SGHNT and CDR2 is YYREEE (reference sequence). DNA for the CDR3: TGTGCCAGCAGCTTAGGAGGAGAGCCGGGACTAGCGGGATGCCAAGAGACCCAGTACTTC. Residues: CASSLGGEPGLAGCQETQYF.

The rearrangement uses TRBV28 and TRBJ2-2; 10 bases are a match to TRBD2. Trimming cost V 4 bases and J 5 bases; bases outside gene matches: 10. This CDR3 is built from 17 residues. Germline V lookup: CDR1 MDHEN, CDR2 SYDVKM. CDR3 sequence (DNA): TGTGCCAGCAGTTCCCCTAGCGGGAGTCTTTGGACCGGGGAGCTGTTTTTT. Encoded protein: CASSSPSGSLWTGELFF.

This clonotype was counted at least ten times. The CDR3 spells CASSGLSTGGNSYNEQFF. The CDR3 coding sequence is TGTGCCAGCAGTGGGCTCTCGACAGGGGGCAATAGTTACAATGAGCAGTTCTTC. This chain connects TRBV2 to TRBJ2-1, with TRBD1 matching over 10 bases. The CDR3 length is 18 residues. Trimming removed 4 bases from V and 4 bases from J; junction bases left unmatched: 13. CDR1 is SNHLY, CDR2 FYNNEI, per germline. Based on the CDR3 plus reference TRBV2 and TRBJ2-1, the full variable domain is EPEVTQTPSHQVTQMGQEVILRCVPISNHLYFYWYRQILGQKVEFLVSFYNNEISEKSEIFDDQFSVERPDGSNFTLKIRSTKLEDSAMYFCASSGLSTGGNSYNEQFFGPGTRLTVL.

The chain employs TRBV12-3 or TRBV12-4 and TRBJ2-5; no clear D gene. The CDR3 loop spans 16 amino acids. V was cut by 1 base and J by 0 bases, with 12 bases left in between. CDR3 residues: CASSLDPPSDQETQYF. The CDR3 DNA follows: TGTGCCAGCAGTTTAGATCCCCCCAGCGACCAAGAGACCCAGTACTTC.

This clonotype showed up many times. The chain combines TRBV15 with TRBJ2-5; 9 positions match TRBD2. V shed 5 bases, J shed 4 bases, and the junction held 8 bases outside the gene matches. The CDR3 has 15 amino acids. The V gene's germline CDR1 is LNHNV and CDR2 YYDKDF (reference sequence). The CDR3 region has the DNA TGTGCCACCAGCCTTTTCGCGGGAGGGAGAGAGACCCAGTACTTC. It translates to CATSLFAGGRETQYF. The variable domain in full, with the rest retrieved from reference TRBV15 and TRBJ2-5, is DAMVIQNPRYQVTQFGKPVTLSCSQTLNHNVMYWYQQKSSQAPKLLFHYYDKDFNNEADTPDNFQSRRPNTSFCFLDIRSPGLGDTAMYLCATSLFAGGRETQYFGPGTRLLVL.

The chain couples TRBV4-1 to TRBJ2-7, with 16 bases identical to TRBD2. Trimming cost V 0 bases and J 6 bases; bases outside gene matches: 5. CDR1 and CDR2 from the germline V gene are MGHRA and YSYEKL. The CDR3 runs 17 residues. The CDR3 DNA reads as TGCGCCAGCAGCCAAGAAGGGACTAGCGGGAGGGCCTTCGAGCAGTACTTC. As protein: CASSQEGTSGRAFEQYF.

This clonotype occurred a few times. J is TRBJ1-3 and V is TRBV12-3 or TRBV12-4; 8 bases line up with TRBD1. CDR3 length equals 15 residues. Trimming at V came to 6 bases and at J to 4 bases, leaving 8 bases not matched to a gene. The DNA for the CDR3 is TGTGCCAGCAGCCCTCTCCAGGGGGCCGGAAACACCATATATTTT. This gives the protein CASSPLQGAGNTIYF.

The CDR3 coding sequence is TGCAGTGCAGAGACAGGGTTCGGCGGGGAGCTGTTTTTT. Its protein product is CSAETGFGGELFF. V usage is TRBV20-1 and J usage is TRBJ2-2; TRBD1 matches at 7 bases. The trim removed 6 bases at V and 7 bases at J, leaving 8 bases unmatched. This CDR3 has 13 residues. Germline loops: CDR1 DFQATT, CDR2 SNEGSKA (reference sequence).

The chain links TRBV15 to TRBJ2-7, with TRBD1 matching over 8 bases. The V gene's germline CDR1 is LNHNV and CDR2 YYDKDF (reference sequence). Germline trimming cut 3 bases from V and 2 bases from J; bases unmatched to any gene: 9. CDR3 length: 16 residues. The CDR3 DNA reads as TGTGCCACCAGCAGCACTATCCGGGACAGGCCCTACGAGCAGTACTTC. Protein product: CATSSTIRDRPYEQYF.

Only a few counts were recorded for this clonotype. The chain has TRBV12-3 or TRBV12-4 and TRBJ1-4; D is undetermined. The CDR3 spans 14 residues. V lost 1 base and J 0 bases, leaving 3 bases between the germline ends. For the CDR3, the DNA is TGTGCCAGCAGTTTAGTTGCAACTAATGAAAAACTGTTTTTT. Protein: CASSLVATNEKLFF.

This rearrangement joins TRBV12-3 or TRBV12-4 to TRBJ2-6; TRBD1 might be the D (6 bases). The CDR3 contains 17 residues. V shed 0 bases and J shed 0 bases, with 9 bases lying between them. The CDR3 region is CASSLATGGSGANVLTF. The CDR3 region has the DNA TGTGCCAGCAGTTTAGCGACAGGTGGCTCTGGGGCCAACGTCCTGACTTTC.

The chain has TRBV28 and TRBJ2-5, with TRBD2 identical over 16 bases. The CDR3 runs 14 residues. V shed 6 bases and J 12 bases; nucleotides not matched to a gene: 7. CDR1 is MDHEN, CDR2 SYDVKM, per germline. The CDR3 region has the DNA TGTGCCAGCAGGCGATCCGGGACTAGCGGGGGGGAGTACTTC. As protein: CASRRSGTSGGEYF.

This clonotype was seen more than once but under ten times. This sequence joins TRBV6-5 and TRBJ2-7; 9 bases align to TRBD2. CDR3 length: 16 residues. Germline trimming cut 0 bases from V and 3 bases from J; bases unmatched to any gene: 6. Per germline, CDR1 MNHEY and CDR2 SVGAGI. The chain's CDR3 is CASSYSRLAGFYEQYF. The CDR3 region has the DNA TGTGCCAGCAGTTACTCGAGGCTAGCGGGATTCTACGAGCAGTACTTC.

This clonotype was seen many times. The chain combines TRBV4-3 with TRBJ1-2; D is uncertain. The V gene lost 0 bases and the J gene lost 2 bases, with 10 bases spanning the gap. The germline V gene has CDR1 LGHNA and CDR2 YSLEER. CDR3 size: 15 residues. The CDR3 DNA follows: TGCGCCAGCAGCCAAGAGCCGACATTCAACTATGGCTACACCTTC. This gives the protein CASSQEPTFNYGYTF.

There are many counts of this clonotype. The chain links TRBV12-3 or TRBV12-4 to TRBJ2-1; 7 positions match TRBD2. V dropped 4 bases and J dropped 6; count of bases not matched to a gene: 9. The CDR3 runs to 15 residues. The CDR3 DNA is TGTGCCAGCAGTTCTACCGGGACTACGCGCAATGAGCAGTTCTTC. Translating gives CASSSTGTTRNEQFF.